The present T cell receptor (beta chain) was sequenced within a study of T cells in Graves' hyperthyroidism and ophthalmopathy (dated by TCRdb to about 2019). About the study as a whole: Peripheral blood samples were taken at the time of initial diagnosis, prior to any treatment. To identify TCR V-J signatures that set the groups apart, the researchers used a discovery cohort of 100 patients, made up of approximately 43 with Graves' ophthalmopathy and around 58 with stable Graves' hyperthyroidism. Prospective prediction of ophthalmopathy was tested in an independent validation cohort consisting of fewer than 20 hyperthyroidism patients and 17 patients who later progressed to ophthalmopathy. The 95 to 100 discovery patients were randomly divided into training and test sets at a 7:3 ratio. The study also compared thyroid tissue and blood T-cell repertoires from about six Graves' hyperthyroidism patients. Once sampling was done, hyperthyroidism patients were given methimazole at a starting dose of 30 mg daily, whereas ophthalmopathy patients were given high-dose intravenous methylprednisolone. TCR Vbeta CDR3 sequencing of roughly 140 peripheral blood samples (under 45 ophthalmopathy, about 74 hyperthyroidism and some 17 progressor patients) is reported in the paper. Summary of the overall study and its limitations: Most expanded thyroid clonotypes (frequency above 0.001) were also detected in blood, a finding suggesting that blood repertoires may reflect thyroid immune responses. In validation, progression to ophthalmopathy was predicted by the model with around 70% sensitivity and nearly 75% specificity, a median of about 6.8 months before onset. A 13 V-J signature model separated ophthalmopathy from stable hyperthyroidism, with 87.88% sensitivity and about 81% specificity in cross-validation and 80%/75% in testing. No statistical method was used to fix the sample size in advance, and group allocation was not hidden from the investigators.

In its sample, this clonotype was seen many times. Its cognate antigen has yet to be identified. The record has no base qualities; no much larger clone is one base away. Taken from cysteine to phenylalanine, the CDR3 has 13 residues. This entry keeps only the CDR3 DNA: 39 bases, framed from base 1. V and J are truncated by 3 bases and 3 bases respectively, leaving an intervening sequence of 12 bases. From a lookup of the germline V gene (reference sequence), CDR1 and CDR2 are DFQATT and SNEGSKA. Ophthalmopathy patients had moderately to severely active disease, with a Clinical Activity Score of 3 or more, a NOSPECS grade of 4 or more, and a disease duration of less than 3 months. Exclusion was applied to patients with uncontrolled infections, other autoimmune diseases, pregnancy or lactation. Diagnoses relied on clinical symptoms, serum thyroxine and TRAb, thyroid ultrasound and orbital computed tomography. Ficoll-Paque density gradient centrifugation was used to isolate PBMCs from 8 to 10 ml of fresh peripheral blood. Total RNA was extracted with Trizol reagent, and quality was checked on an Agilent 2100 Bioanalyzer.

TCR beta CDR3 regions were amplified from RNA transcripts. For the first round of RT-PCR on the TCR CDR3, the HTBI primer set was used together with the Qiagen OneStep RT-PCR kit. A second multiplex PCR round built the libraries, followed by size selection and purification. Libraries were sequenced paired-end with 100 bp reads on an Illumina HiSeq2000. The published analysis was carried out like this. Raw data were processed with SOAPnuke, discarding reads with adapters, uncalled bases, mean Phred below 15, or no exact constant-primer or identifier match. High-quality paired reads were merged with COPE v1.2.5, and unique nucleotide sequences were defined as clonotypes. MiTCR v1.1 was used to align the clonotypes against IMGT TRBV, TRBD and TRBJ reference segments. Analysis was restricted to V-J combinations with a frequency above 0.0001, which covered about 99% of repertoires. The TCS score was defined as the ratio of F50 (clonal expansion) to E x V (chaos), calculated using BLOSUM62-based TCRdist between CDR3 peptides within each V-J. Welch's t-statistics and random forest reduced 514 V-J features to about 13, which were used in a naive Bayes classifier (R e1071). The Morisita-Horn index was used to measure how similar the thyroid and blood repertoires were. In-frame beta chains were kept once TCRdb had trimmed the public reads at Q25 with fastp and called clones with MiXCR. Each entry is one CDR3 protein sequence, shown with its most common DNA and genes. For this entry, the V and J calls and clone size follow TCRdb and not the study's own pipeline. This sample is represented by approximately 610,000 distinct CDR3 sequences; roughly 14% of them were singletons. About 4.5% of the sample rests with the top ten.

The sequence was obtained from a woman aged 40 to 55 with Graves' ophthalmopathy. The chain links TRBV20-1 with TRBJ2-7; no D gene can be assigned with confidence. The source material was blood. This receptor carries the CDR3 CSASHSESYEQYF. Read as DNA, the sequence is TGCAGTGCTAGTCACAGTGAGAGCTACGAGCAGTACTTC.